This T cell receptor (beta chain) was recorded in a study of regulatory T cells. Germline loops: CDR1 MNHNY, CDR2 SVGAGI (reference sequence). The ends were cut back, 2 bases at V and 8 bases at J, with 10 bases in the middle. The CDR3 runs to 13 residues. Regarding the study as a whole: Patient repertoires had restricted TRB V-J pairs and skewed V and J usage, most in Tregs. Hydrophobic residues at CDR3 positions 6 and 7 were enriched in conventional CD4+ T cells of CD3G-deficient patients.

Patients aged 2 to 39 years had fewer naive and more memory CD4+ and CD8+ T cells. CD4+ cells were sorted into CD25-high CD127-low regulatory cells and CD25-low CD127-high conventional cells. Primers: 52 TRBV forward and 13 TRBJ reverse. TCRdb's copy holds only in-frame clones and misses some; the assay was immunoSEQ multiplex PCR. Of approximately 40,000 clones in the sample, around 89% were seen once. The table lists this clone with a few counts. Its antigen is undetermined. The sequence came from a young adult with CD3G deficiency. V usage is TRBV6-6 and J usage is TRBJ1-3; the D is unclear. The sample taken for sequencing was conventional CD4+ T cells sorted from blood. The CDR3 coding sequence is TGTGCCAGCAGTTACCCCTCTACAGACACCATATATTTT. Translating it yields CASSYPSTDTIYF.